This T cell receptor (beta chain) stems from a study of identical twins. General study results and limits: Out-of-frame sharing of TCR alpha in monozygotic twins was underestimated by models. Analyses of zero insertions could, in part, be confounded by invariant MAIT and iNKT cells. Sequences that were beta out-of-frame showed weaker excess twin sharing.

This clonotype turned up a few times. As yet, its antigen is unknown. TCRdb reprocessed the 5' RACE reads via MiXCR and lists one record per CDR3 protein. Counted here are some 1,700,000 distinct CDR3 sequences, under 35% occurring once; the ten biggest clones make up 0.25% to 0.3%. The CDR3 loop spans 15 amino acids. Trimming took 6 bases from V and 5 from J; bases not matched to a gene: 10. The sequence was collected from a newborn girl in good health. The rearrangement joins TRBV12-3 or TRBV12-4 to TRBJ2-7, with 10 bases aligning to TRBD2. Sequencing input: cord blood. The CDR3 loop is CASRKLAGLPHEQYF. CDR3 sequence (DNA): TGTGCCAGCAGGAAACTAGCGGGATTGCCCCACGAGCAGTACTTC.